Below, one T cell receptor beta chain is given with its context. Its antigen is not known. The CDR3 runs 16 residues. Trimming pared 2 bases from V and 0 bases from J, leaving 13 bases between. The germline V gene has CDR1 SGHTA and CDR2 FQGTGA. These data originate in a study of blood T cells in healthy people across ages. A second PCR, run for about 7 to 12 cycles, used a sample-barcoded 5' primer plus a J-beta primer mix. A minimum of 2.5 million CDR3-containing paired-end reads was obtained for each sample. From the 5' RACE reads, TCRdb called clonotypes with MiXCR, one entry per CDR3 protein. Of roughly 1,500,000 distinct CDR3 sequences listed, about 40% were seen once; the top ten hold approximately 7.9%. Study results and limitations: Changes in expanded clonotypes were possibly confounded, as the CMV status of donors was unknown. Diversity of TCR beta correlated strongly with naive T cell percentage. Per-million-T-cell TCR beta diversity fell roughly linearly with age.

The chain is built from TRBV7-3 and TRBJ1-2; D is possibly TRBD1 (6 bases). Material: blood. The TCR comes from a woman younger than 35 in good health. The CDR3 loop reads CASSLGGGPSNYGYTF. The CDR3 bases are TGTGCCAGCAGCTTAGGAGGGGGGCCTTCTAACTATGGCTACACCTTC. The full variable domain, its missing parts supplied by reference TRBV7-3 and TRBJ1-2, is GAGVSQTPSNKVTEKGKYVELRCDPISGHTALYWYRQSLGQGPEFLIYFQGTGAADDSGLPNDRFFAVRPEGSVSTLKIQRTERGDSAVYLCASSLGGGPSNYGYTFGSGTRLTVV.